The 30 T cell receptor beta chains listed next were all sequenced from one sample in a study of cytomegalovirus exposure and HLA in healthy donors. PCR amplification relied on 60 Vbeta primers (plus 13 Jbeta primers). Sequencing used immunoSEQ multiplex PCR; TCRdb keeps in-frame clones, though not all of them. The sample holds under 150,000 clones, about four fifths seen once. The sequencing sample was made of PBMCs. The receptors originated from a woman aged 40 to 50 in good health and CMV-seronegative.

V and J are TRBV9 and TRBJ1-1; D remains ambiguous. The V end lost 4 bases, the J end lost 0 bases, and 13 bases lay between the germline ends. The CDR3 covers 15 residues. Germline V CDR1 and CDR2: SGDLS, YYNGEE. The chain's CDR3 is CASSPSREVNTEAFF. In DNA, the CDR3 is TGTGCCAGCAGCCCTAGTCGGGAAGTGAACACTGAAGCTTTCTTT.

The chain carries TRBV6-5 and TRBJ2-5; the match to TRBD1 covers 7 bases. Germline CDR1 reads MNHEY; CDR2 reads SVGAGI. There are 13 residues in the CDR3. J gave up 5 bases and V 2 bases, and 2 bases lay outside the gene matches. The chain's CDR3 is CASSYRGRETQYF. The CDR3 coding sequence is TGTGCCAGCAGTTACAGGGGGCGCGAGACCCAGTACTTC.

This chain links TRBV9 with TRBJ2-5; 7 nucleotides align to TRBD2. Losses at the gene ends were 10 bases for V and 13 bases for J; bases not matched to a gene: 7. The V gene's germline CDR1 is SGDLS and CDR2 YYNGEE. This CDR3 has 9 residues. The CDR3 loop is CARGGKWYF. The CDR3, as DNA: TGTGCCCGCGGGGGAAAGTGGTACTTC.

About this clone: The junction differs from germline at one of its ends, possibly a read error. The chain employs TRBV7-7 and TRBJ2-2, with TRBD1 identical over 7 bases. The CDR3 is 18 residues long. Germline V lookup: CDR1 SSHAT, CDR2 FNYEAQ (reference sequence). The CDR3 DNA sequence: TGTGCTAGCAGCTTAGGGATGACAGGGCCCGCGAACACCGGGGAGCTGTTTTTT. Translated, it gives CASSLGMTGPANTGELFF.

The J gene is TRBJ1-5, the V gene TRBV4-1; 12 bases are shared with TRBD1. Germline V gene data show CDR1 as MGHRA and CDR2 as YSYEKL. V gave up 3 bases and J gave up 4 bases; unmatched junction bases: 1. This CDR3 is 15 amino acids long. CDR3 nucleotide sequence: TGCGCCAGCAGCCAGGGACAGGGGGCGAATCAGCCCCAGCATTTT. Encoded protein: CASSQGQGANQPQHF.

The V and J genes are TRBV4-3 and TRBJ2-7; D may be TRBD1 (6 bases). Trimming removed 1 base at V and 2 bases at J, with 15 bases between. The CDR3 is 16 amino acids. CDR1 LGHNA and CDR2 YSLEER come from the germline V gene. The CDR3 here is CASSQGTATLPYEQYF. CDR3 coding DNA: TGCGCCAGCAGCCAAGGGACAGCAACTCTCCCCTACGAGCAGTACTTC.

Comment on this clone: Other DNA sequences in the same sample also yield this CDR3. The V and J genes are TRBV18 and TRBJ1-1, with a tentative D call TRBD1 (5 bases). V shed 3 bases and J shed 1 base, with 6 bases lying between them. Germline values: CDR1 KGHSH, CDR2 LQKENI. This CDR3 is 13 amino acids long. The CDR3 loop reads CASSPGQNTEAFF. CDR3 coding DNA: TGTGCCAGCTCACCCGGACAGAACACTGAAGCTTTCTTT.

This rearrangement joins TRBV7-8 to TRBJ2-5, with 11 bases fitting TRBD2. This CDR3 has 18 residues. CDR1 is SGHVS and CDR2 is FQNEAQ in the germline V gene. Germline trimming cut 0 bases from V and 5 bases from J; bases unmatched to any gene: 11. The CDR3 region is CASSLALPSGRFHETQYF. The CDR3 DNA reads TGTGCCAGCAGCTTAGCGCTACCTAGCGGGAGGTTCCATGAGACCCAGTACTTC.

This chain joins TRBV7-9 and TRBJ1-3; no firm D call. This CDR3 spans 12 amino acids. Looked up from germline, CDR1 is SEHNR and CDR2 is FQNEAQ (reference sequence). Trimming stripped 2 bases from V and 4 bases from J, with 3 bases between. The CDR3 here is CASSLSGNTIYF. The CDR3 nucleotides are TGTGCCAGCAGCTTAAGCGGAAACACCATATATTTT.

The chain carries TRBV5-4 and TRBJ2-7; the D gene is possibly TRBD2 (7 bases). The ends were cut back, 0 bases at V and 3 bases at J, with 13 bases in the middle. The germline CDR1 and CDR2 sequences are SGHNT and YYREEE (reference sequence). The length of the CDR3 is 15 residues. The CDR3 loop is CASSLGGGGLYEQYF. CDR3 coding DNA: TGTGCCAGCAGCTTGGGCGGGGGCGGACTCTACGAGCAGTACTTC.

The chain recombines TRBV7-8 with TRBJ1-2; 8 nucleotides align to TRBD1. The CDR3 consists of 13 residues. V lost 8 bases and J lost 5; bases outside the gene matches: 7. The germline V gene encodes CDR1 SGHVS and CDR2 FQNEAQ. DNA of the CDR3: TGTGCCAGCCACACAGGGGGTGGGTATGGCTACACCTTC. Protein product: CASHTGGGYGYTF.

This sequence joins TRBV7-9 and TRBJ2-1, with TRBD2 matching 9 bases. Germline values: CDR1 SEHNR, CDR2 FQNEAQ (reference sequence). Trimming at V came to 5 bases and at J to 4 bases, leaving 12 bases not matched to a gene. CDR3 size: 17 residues. Here the CDR3 DNA reads TGTGCCAGCAGCCAATACCCTATAGCGGGGGATTACAATGAGCAGTTCTTC. Translating gives CASSQYPIAGDYNEQFF. Looking up the rest from reference TRBV7-9 and TRBJ2-1 gives the full variable domain: DTGVSQNPRHKITKRGQNVTFRCDPISEHNRLYWYRQTLGQGPEFLTYFQNEAQLEKSRLLSDRFSAERPKGSFSTLEIQRTEQGDSAMYLCASSQYPIAGDYNEQFFGPGTRLTVL.

This clone was found a few times. The V call is TRBV25-1, the J call TRBJ2-6; D remains ambiguous. Trimming shortened V by 7 bases and J by 1 base, and 5 bases separated the two germline ends. CDR3 length: 13 amino acids. Germline CDR1 MGHDK, CDR2 SYGVNS. Here the CDR3 reads CASTKSGANVLTF. In DNA form, the CDR3 reads TGTGCCAGCACCAAATCTGGGGCCAACGTCCTGACTTTC.

The rearrangement uses TRBV4-3 and TRBJ1-2, with 7 bases lining up with TRBD1. With V trimmed by 2 bases and J by 3 bases, 3 bases remained unmatched. CDR1 and CDR2 (germline): LGHNA, YSLEER. The CDR3 is 14 residues long. CDR3 nucleotide sequence: TGCGCCAGCAGCCAAAGCACAGGGGACTATGGCTACACCTTC. The encoded protein is CASSQSTGDYGYTF.

This chain connects TRBV11-2 to TRBJ1-4; 9 bases agree with TRBD1. Germline V gene sequence: CDR1 SGHAT, CDR2 FQNNGV. This CDR3 is built from 18 residues. V shed 2 bases and J 8 bases; nucleotides not matched to a gene: 15. Here the CDR3 reads CASSLLPGRQGGVEKLFF. CDR3 sequence (DNA): TGTGCCAGCAGCTTACTTCCCGGAAGACAGGGGGGAGTCGAAAAACTGTTTTTT.

The chain links TRBV11-2 to TRBJ2-7; TRBD1 agrees at 9 bases. Trimming removed 5 bases from V and 4 bases from J; junction bases left unmatched: 3. The CDR3 sequence is 13 residues long. CDR1 SGHAT and CDR2 FQNNGV come from the germline V gene. CDR3 sequence: CASSTGTGYEQYF. DNA of the CDR3: TGTGCCAGCAGCACCGGGACAGGGTACGAGCAGTACTTC.

The CDR3 loop is CASSLSWGQREKLFF. The CDR3 region has the DNA TGTGCCAGCAGTTTATCGTGGGGGCAGAGGGAAAAACTGTTTTTT. The chain uses TRBV27 and TRBJ1-4; a weak D match, TRBD1 (6 bases). The V end lost 0 bases, the J end lost 8 bases, and 13 bases lay between the germline ends. Germline assignment: CDR1 MNHEY and CDR2 SMNVEV (reference sequence). CDR3 length: 15 residues.

This clone was counted a few times. Other DNA sequences in this specimen translate into the identical CDR3. The V call is TRBV4-1, the J call TRBJ2-7; 12 bases match TRBD1. Losses at the gene ends were 1 base for V and 4 bases for J; bases not matched to a gene: 8. Germline values: CDR1 MGHRA, CDR2 YSYEKL. The CDR3 consists of 17 residues. The CDR3 region has the DNA TGCGCCAGCAGCCAAGGGATCCCGGGACAGGGGGCTTACGAGCAGTACTTC. Its translation is CASSQGIPGQGAYEQYF.

The V call is TRBV28, the J call TRBJ1-6; no clear D gene. The V gene's germline CDR1 is MDHEN and CDR2 SYDVKM. The CDR3 sequence is 13 residues long. Trimming pared 2 bases from V and 6 bases from J, leaving 5 bases between. CDR3 sequence (DNA): TGTGCCAGCAGTTTAGTCCTTAATTCACCCCTCCACTTT. This sequence encodes CASSLVLNSPLHF. The full variable domain, its missing parts supplied by reference TRBV28 and TRBJ1-6, is DVKVTQSSRYLVKRTGEKVFLECVQDMDHENMFWYRQDPGLGLRLIYFSYDVKMKEKGDIPEGYSVSREKKERFSLILESASTNQTSMYLCASSLVLNSPLHFGNGTRLTVT.

The J gene is TRBJ2-7, the V gene TRBV27, with 13 bases identical to TRBD2. Per the germline V gene, CDR1 is MNHEY and CDR2 is SMNVEV (reference sequence). The junction had 2 bases not matched to a gene; V was cut back by 4 bases and J by 2 bases. The CDR3 consists of 15 residues. CDR3 residues: CASSSGLAGPYEQYF. The CDR3 nucleotides are TGTGCCAGCAGTTCGGGACTAGCGGGGCCCTACGAGCAGTACTTC.

CDR3 loop: CASSLEASYQNIQYF. The CDR3 DNA reads as TGTGCCAGCAGTTTGGAGGCTTCCTACCAAAACATTCAGTACTTC. The rearrangement uses TRBV27 and TRBJ2-4, with TRBD2 as a possible D gene (5 bases). The V gene lost 3 bases and the J gene lost 5 bases, with 14 bases spanning the gap. The germline CDR1 and CDR2 sequences are MNHEY and SMNVEV (reference sequence). The CDR3 spans 15 residues.

The rearrangement links TRBV28 to TRBJ2-6; D is uncertain. Deletions cut 7 bases from V and 4 bases from J, with 5 bases between. The CDR3 has 12 amino acids. The germline V gene has CDR1 MDHEN and CDR2 SYDVKM. The DNA of the CDR3 is TGTGCCAGCACTACGGGGGCCAACGTCCTGACTTTC. Protein: CASTTGANVLTF.

The CDR3 region has the DNA TGTGCCAGCAGTTTATTCACTTCCCGCTCCTACAATGAGCAGTTCTTC. Translating it yields CASSLFTSRSYNEQFF. This sequence joins TRBV27 and TRBJ2-1; D is unclear. V was clipped by 1 base and J by 0 bases, with 10 bases between them. The CDR3 extends over 16 amino acids. The germline V gene has CDR1 MNHEY and CDR2 SMNVEV (reference sequence).

J is TRBJ2-1 and V is TRBV5-1; 7 bases are a match to TRBD2. V was clipped by 7 bases and J by 9 bases; unmatched bases: 10. The CDR3 runs to 13 residues. Germline V CDR1 and CDR2: SGHRS, YFSETQ. The CDR3 DNA reads TGCGCCAGCGGACCTGGGGGGGGTGGTGAGCAGTTCTTC. This codes for CASGPGGGGEQFF.

The J gene is TRBJ2-7, the V gene TRBV27; TRBD1 agrees at 8 bases. Trimming cost V 2 bases and J 1 base; bases outside gene matches: 10. The CDR3 totals 17 residues. The germline V gene has CDR1 MNHEY and CDR2 SMNVEV (reference sequence). Here the CDR3 reads CASSLRQGPVVSYEQYF. The CDR3 DNA follows: TGTGCCAGCAGTTTACGACAGGGGCCAGTAGTATCCTACGAGCAGTACTTC.

This CDR3 reads CASSYGGGVEQYF. CDR3 sequence (DNA): TGTGCCAGCAGTTACGGCGGGGGTGTCGAGCAGTACTTC. The chain has TRBV6-6 and TRBJ2-7; 7 nucleotides align to TRBD2. The CDR3 loop spans 13 amino acids. The germline V gene has CDR1 MNHNY and CDR2 SVGAGI (reference sequence). Losses at the gene ends were 2 bases for V and 6 bases for J; bases not matched to a gene: 4.

The chain is built from TRBV19 and TRBJ1-6; the D gene is possibly TRBD1 (6 bases). Germline CDR1 LNHDA, CDR2 SQIVND (reference sequence). V dropped 6 bases and J dropped 5 bases, with 14 bases sitting between them. CDR3 length equals 15 residues. CDR3 residues: CASSPPGQNNSPLHF. The CDR3 nucleotides read TGTGCCAGTAGCCCGCCGGGACAAAATAATTCACCCCTCCACTTT.

The chain carries TRBV19 and TRBJ2-1; the D gene is possibly TRBD2 (5 bases). Trimming left V 6 bases short and J 0 bases short, with 12 bases between. The CDR3 extends over 15 amino acids. The germline gives CDR1 LNHDA, CDR2 SQIVND (reference sequence). CDR3 DNA: TGTGCCAGTAGAGATCAGCGGAACTCCTACAATGAGCAGTTCTTC. It encodes CASRDQRNSYNEQFF.

This clone was recorded a few times. The genes are TRBV19 and TRBJ2-2; 7 nucleotides match TRBD1. This CDR3 is built from 14 residues. The V gene's germline CDR1 is LNHDA and CDR2 SQIVND (reference sequence). With 8 bases clipped from V and 5 bases from J, the junction kept 8 bases outside the gene matches. The CDR3 nucleotides are TGTGCCAGTCTACAGGGGTCTCGGACCGGGGAGCTGTTTTTT. It yields the protein CASLQGSRTGELFF.

The chain uses TRBV6-6 and TRBJ2-2; D is perhaps TRBD1 (6 bases). The germline V gene has CDR1 MNHNY and CDR2 SVGAGI (reference sequence). This CDR3 region has 16 residues. The V and J ends lost 4 bases and 1 base respectively, with 13 bases between them. The CDR3 protein is CASSLNTGWNTGELFF. In nucleotides, the CDR3 is TGTGCCAGCAGTTTGAATACAGGGTGGAACACCGGGGAGCTGTTTTTT.